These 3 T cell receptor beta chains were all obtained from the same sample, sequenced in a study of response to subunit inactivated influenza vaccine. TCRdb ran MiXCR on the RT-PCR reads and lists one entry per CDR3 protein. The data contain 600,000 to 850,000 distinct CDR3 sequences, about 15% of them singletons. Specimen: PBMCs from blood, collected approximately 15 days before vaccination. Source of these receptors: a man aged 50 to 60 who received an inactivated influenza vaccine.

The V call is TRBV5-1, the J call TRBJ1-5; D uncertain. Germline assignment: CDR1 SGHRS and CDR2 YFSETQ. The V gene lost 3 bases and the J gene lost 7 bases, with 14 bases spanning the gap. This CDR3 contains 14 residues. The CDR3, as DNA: TGCGCCAGCAGCTCGGATGCGGACGGCCAGCCCCAGCATTTT. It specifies CASSSDADGQPQHF.

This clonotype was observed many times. CDR3 sequence: CASSLGRGNYGYTF. CDR3 nucleotides: TGCGCCAGCAGCTTGGGCAGGGGCAACTATGGCTACACCTTC. This chain uses TRBV5-1 with TRBJ1-2; perhaps TRBD1 as D (6 bases). CDR3 length: 14 residues. In germline, CDR1 is SGHRS, CDR2 YFSETQ. V lost 0 bases and J lost 2, with 8 bases in between.

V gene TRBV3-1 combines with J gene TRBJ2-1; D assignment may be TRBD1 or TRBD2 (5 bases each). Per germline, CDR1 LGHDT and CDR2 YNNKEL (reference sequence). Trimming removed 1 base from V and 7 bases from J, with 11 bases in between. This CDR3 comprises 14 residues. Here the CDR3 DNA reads TGTGCCAGCAGCCAAGTCGGGGCCAGGAATGAGCAGTTCTTC. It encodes CASSQVGARNEQFF.